Below are 10 T cell receptor beta chains sequenced from a single sample in a study of T cell responses to AZD1222 COVID-19 vaccine. Sequencing used immunoSEQ multiplex PCR; TCRdb keeps in-frame clones, though not all of them. The table records roughly 120,000 clones, roughly 90% of them present only once. The input for sequencing was peripheral blood, taken on day 0 of AZD1222 vaccination. Receptors were obtained from an adult in good health.

J is TRBJ1-6 and V is TRBV5-1, with no clear D. Looked up from germline, CDR1 is SGHRS and CDR2 is YFSETQ. CDR3 length: 15 residues. Trimming stripped 4 bases from V and 5 bases from J, with 13 bases between. In DNA, the CDR3 is TGCGCCAGCAGCCCGACGGTGCCTGATAATTCACCCCTCCACTTT. It encodes CASSPTVPDNSPLHF.

The V and J genes are TRBV6-5 and TRBJ2-7, with D perhaps assigned TRBD1 or TRBD2 (5 bases each). This CDR3 is 12 amino acids long. The germline V and J ends were trimmed by 7 bases and 6 bases, with 13 bases remaining between them. Germline lookup yields CDR1 MNHEY and CDR2 SVGAGI. This CDR3 is CASTPRGAEQYF. Written as DNA, the CDR3 is TGTGCCAGCACCCCCCGAGGGGCCGAGCAGTACTTC.

This clone was found a few times. The DNA of the CDR3 is TGTGCCAGCAGCTTGCCAGACGATACGCAGTATTTT. Encoded protein: CASSLPDDTQYF. The chain links TRBV5-4 to TRBJ2-3, with no clear D. Trimming took 1 base from V and 6 from J, leaving 6 bases between them. CDR1 is SGHNT and CDR2 is YYREEE in the germline V gene (reference sequence). This CDR3 has 12 residues.

A single count supports this clone. The chain employs TRBV5-1 and TRBJ2-5; D might be TRBD2 (5 bases). CDR3 length equals 13 residues. Germline CDR1 SGHRS, CDR2 YFSETQ. V gave up 0 bases and J gave up 5 bases, with 8 bases separating them. The CDR3 protein is CASSLGGYETQYF. The CDR3 nucleotides read TGCGCCAGCAGCTTGGGAGGGTACGAGACCCAGTACTTC. Drawing the rest from reference TRBV5-1 and TRBJ2-5, the complete variable domain is KAGVTQTPRYLIKTRGQQVTLSCSPISGHRSVSWYQQTPGQGLQFLFEYFSETQRNKGNFPGRFSGRQFSNSRSEMNVSTLELGDSALYLCASSLGGYETQYFGPGTRLLVL.

The genes are TRBV27 and TRBJ2-1; tentatively, D is TRBD2 (5 bases). V was cut by 7 bases and J by 2 bases, with 15 bases left in between. In germline, CDR1 is MNHEY, CDR2 SMNVEV (reference sequence). This CDR3 is built from 15 residues. The CDR3 loop is CASTLVGSTYNEQFF. As DNA, the CDR3 is TGTGCCAGCACCTTGGTAGGGAGTACCTACAATGAGCAGTTCTTC.

The chain employs TRBV6-2 or TRBV6-3 and TRBJ1-2; perhaps TRBD1 as D (5 bases). This CDR3 is built from 12 residues. CDR1 is MNHEY, CDR2 SVGEGT, per germline. The ends were cut back, 5 bases at V and 8 bases at J, with 12 bases in the middle. The CDR3 nucleotides read TGTGCCAGCAGTGAGACAGTAAGGGGCTACACCTTC. As protein: CASSETVRGYTF.

This clone appeared a few times. The genes are TRBV21-1 and TRBJ2-7; the listed D gene, TRBD2, was not tested against the DNA. TRBV21-1 is listed as a pseudogene. The CDR3 contains 19 residues. In DNA form, the CDR3 reads TGTGCCAGCGGGGGACTTGGAACGAGAGTCCTCTTTTTAGGCTACGAGCAGTACTTC. This gives the protein CASGGLGTRVLFLGYEQYF.

The chain links TRBV5-5 to TRBJ1-5; 10 nucleotides line up with TRBD1. The CDR3 consists of 16 residues. Trimming at V came to 3 bases and at J to 6 bases, leaving 9 bases not matched to a gene. The V gene's germline CDR1 is SGHKS and CDR2 YYEKEE (reference sequence). The DNA of the CDR3 is TGTGCCAGCAGCTCAGAGACAGGGGGCTTTCGTCAGCCCCAGCATTTT. Residues: CASSSETGGFRQPQHF.

The rearrangement joins TRBV5-3 to TRBJ2-3; 7 bases match TRBD1. TRBV5-3 is given ORF status, its function remaining uncertain. There are 23 residues in the CDR3. Losses at the gene ends were 4 bases for V and 2 bases for J; bases not matched to a gene: 31. The CDR3 sequence: CARSRLPLTGVGHRGRFTDTQYF. In DNA form, the CDR3 reads TGTGCCAGAAGCCGATTACCCCTAACAGGGGTGGGTCACCGGGGACGGTTCACAGATACGCAGTATTTT.

Details on this clone: The same CDR3 is also encoded by other DNA sequences in this sample. The V call is TRBV3-1 (or the pseudogene TRBV3-2), the J call TRBJ1-1, with D possibly TRBD1 on 6 matching bases. The V end lost 3 bases, the J end lost 2 bases, and 10 bases lay between the germline ends. CDR1 and CDR2 from the germline V gene are LGHDT and YNNKEL (reference sequence). The CDR3 loop spans 14 amino acids. The CDR3 DNA follows: TGTGCCAGCAGCCAGGTAGGGGGAAACACTGAAGCTTTCTTT. Protein product: CASSQVGGNTEAFF.